Each of the 18 T cell receptor beta chains below was sequenced from the same sample in a study of blood T cell repertoires in COVID-19. The protocol was immunoSEQ multiplex PCR, while the TCRdb copy is restricted to in-frame clones and leaves out a portion. This sample carries about 190,000 clones, about 85% of them seen once, and the ten largest clones take 2.1%. Sample: peripheral blood. The receptors were gathered from an older man with active or convalescent COVID-19.

The J gene is TRBJ2-1, the V gene TRBV6-5; D is uncertain. The CDR3 contains 15 residues. The germline CDR1 and CDR2 sequences are MNHEY and SVGAGI. Trimming left V 0 bases short and J 4 bases short, with 10 bases between. This chain's CDR3 is CASSYSHGPYNEQFF. The CDR3 DNA reads as TGTGCCAGCAGTTACTCTCATGGCCCATACAATGAGCAGTTCTTC.

In this sample, this clone turned up once. V gene TRBV29-1 combines with J gene TRBJ2-1; 8 bases align to TRBD2. Per germline, CDR1 SQVTM and CDR2 ANQGSEA. Trimming removed 2 bases from V and 6 bases from J; junction bases left unmatched: 6. This CDR3 spans 14 amino acids. CDR3 residues: CSVEKLAGRNEQFF. CDR3 DNA: TGCAGCGTTGAAAAGCTAGCGGGTCGCAATGAGCAGTTCTTC.

This chain links TRBV29-1 with TRBJ1-1, with D perhaps TRBD1 (5 bases). The CDR3 spans 14 residues. CDR1 and CDR2 (germline): SQVTM, ANQGSEA. Trimming shortened V by 2 bases and J by 6 bases, and 16 bases separated the two germline ends. This chain's CDR3 is CSVENLGGESEAFF. The CDR3 bases are TGCAGCGTTGAAAATCTGGGAGGGGAGTCTGAAGCTTTCTTT.

The chain links TRBV18 to TRBJ2-2; D not resolved. The CDR3 totals 15 residues. Deletions cut 2 bases from V and 3 bases from J, with 10 bases between. CDR1 is KGHSH, CDR2 LQKENI, per germline. CDR3 nucleotide sequence: TGTGCCAGCTCACCAGGGCAGTCTTACACCGGGGAGCTGTTTTTT. Translated: CASSPGQSYTGELFF. The full variable domain, completed using reference TRBV18 and TRBJ2-2, is NAGVMQNPRHLVRRRGQEARLRCSPMKGHSHVYWYRQLPEEGLKFMVYLQKENIIDESGMPKERFSAEFPKEGPSILRIQQVVRGDSAAYFCASSPGQSYTGELFFGEGSRLTVL.

The J gene is TRBJ1-4, the V gene TRBV6-5; D perhaps matches TRBD1 (6 bases). Trimming shortened V by 6 bases and J by 6 bases, and 14 bases separated the two germline ends. The V gene's germline CDR1 is MNHEY and CDR2 SVGAGI. This CDR3 spans 14 amino acids. CDR3 in amino acids: CASRSSGVDEKLFF. CDR3 nucleotides: TGTGCCAGCAGGTCCTCAGGGGTGGATGAAAAACTGTTTTTT.

V and J are TRBV11-2 and TRBJ2-4; D perhaps matches TRBD1 (5 bases). The V gene lost 1 base and the J gene lost 2 bases, with 21 bases spanning the gap. In germline, CDR1 is SGHAT, CDR2 FQNNGV. This CDR3 has 19 residues. CDR3 in amino acids: CASSLGDPARQGTKNIQYF. CDR3 DNA sequence: TGTGCCAGCAGCTTAGGGGATCCGGCCCGGCAGGGCACCAAAAACATTCAGTACTTC.

J is TRBJ2-4 and V is TRBV6-1; a weak D match, TRBD1 (6 bases). CDR1 MNHNS and CDR2 SASEGT come from the germline V gene. CDR3 length: 14 residues. With 3 bases removed from V and 6 bases from J, the gap between germline ends came to 12 bases. The CDR3 DNA is TGTGCCAGCAGTGACAGGACAGCGATAAACATTCAGTACTTC. Protein sequence: CASSDRTAINIQYF.

The chain joins TRBV28 to TRBJ1-5; D perhaps matches TRBD1 (5 bases). The V gene's germline CDR1 is MDHEN and CDR2 SYDVKM. The V gene lost 2 bases and the J gene lost 2 bases, with 7 bases spanning the gap. The CDR3 spans 14 residues. The CDR3 DNA reads TGTGCCAGCAGTTTAGCAGGGCGCAATCAGCCCCAGCATTTT. This gives the protein CASSLAGRNQPQHF.

This clone occurred a few times. The chain is built from TRBV7-9 and TRBJ2-2; D is possibly TRBD2 (5 bases). The CDR3 consists of 13 residues. Trimming pared 7 bases from V and 6 bases from J, leaving 12 bases between. Germline assignment: CDR1 SEHNR and CDR2 FQNEAQ (reference sequence). The CDR3 protein is CASTLTGAGELFF. The CDR3 DNA reads TGTGCCAGCACTCTAACCGGGGCCGGGGAGCTGTTTTTT. The entire variable domain, with the rest obtained from reference TRBV7-9 and TRBJ2-2, is as follows: DTGVSQNPRHKITKRGQNVTFRCDPISEHNRLYWYRQTLGQGPEFLTYFQNEAQLEKSRLLSDRFSAERPKGSFSTLEIQRTEQGDSAMYLCASTLTGAGELFFGEGSRLTVL.

J is TRBJ1-5 and V is TRBV21-1; TRBD1 is the table's D call and was not checked against the DNA. TRBV21-1 has pseudogene status. The CDR3 runs to 14 residues. The CDR3: CASSTRTGFQPQHF. As DNA, the CDR3 is TGTGCCAGCAGCACCAGGACAGGGTTTCAGCCCCAGCATTTT.

In DNA form, the CDR3 reads TGTGCCTGGAGTGTAGGCAGGGGGCGCATGGATGGCTACACCTTC. Protein sequence: CAWSVGRGRMDGYTF. The rearrangement joins TRBV30 to TRBJ1-2; 8 positions match TRBD1. Germline assignment: CDR1 GTSNPN and CDR2 SVGIG (reference sequence). V trimming: 0 bases; J trimming: 6 bases; junction bases outside the gene matches: 9. There are 15 residues in the CDR3.

The CDR3: CASSPLIGRQGSGNGYTF. DNA for the CDR3: TGCGCCAGCAGCCCACTAATCGGTCGACAGGGATCGGGAAATGGCTACACCTTC. This chain connects TRBV5-1 to TRBJ1-2, with 7 positions matching TRBD1. The CDR3 is 18 amino acids. V trimming: 4 bases; J trimming: 6 bases; junction bases outside the gene matches: 21. Germline CDR1 reads SGHRS; CDR2 reads YFSETQ.

This rearrangement joins TRBV28 to TRBJ2-1; D is uncertain. V was shortened by 6 bases and J by 9 bases, with 15 bases between the two germline ends. This CDR3 comprises 13 residues. Germline V lookup: CDR1 MDHEN, CDR2 SYDVKM. CDR3 protein: CASSSPLRSEQFF. CDR3 coding DNA: TGTGCCAGCAGCTCACCCCTCCGGAGTGAGCAGTTCTTC.

V usage is TRBV13 and J usage is TRBJ2-7; no definite D call. Germline V gene lookup returns CDR1 PRHDT and CDR2 FYEKMQ (reference sequence). The CDR3 sequence is 12 residues long. Trimming removed 4 bases at V and 3 bases at J, with 7 bases between. Written as DNA, the CDR3 is TGTGCCAGCAGCTATAAAAACTACGAGCAGTACTTC. Its translation: CASSYKNYEQYF.

Here the CDR3 reads CASRAGSLAKNIQYF. CDR3 in DNA: TGTGCCAGCAGAGCGGGGAGCCTAGCCAAAAACATTCAGTACTTC. V is TRBV6-6 and J is TRBJ2-4; 7 bases are a match to TRBD2. The CDR3 contains 15 residues. CDR1 is MNHNY, CDR2 SVGAGI, per germline (reference sequence). The J segment lost 0 bases and the V segment lost 6 bases, leaving 5 bases of the junction unmatched.

The chain joins TRBV5-6 to TRBJ2-1; D ambiguous. Germline V lookup: CDR1 SGHDT, CDR2 YYEEEE. The ends were cut back, 0 bases at V and 1 base at J, with 8 bases in the middle. The CDR3 loop spans 15 amino acids. CDR3 DNA: TGTGCCAGCAGCTTGGCCGTGACTTCCTACAATGAGCAGTTCTTC. Translation: CASSLAVTSYNEQFF.

The J gene is TRBJ1-3, the V gene TRBV5-5; D possibly corresponds to TRBD1 (6 bases). There are 16 residues in the CDR3. Deletions cut 4 bases from V and 1 base from J, with 15 bases between. Germline V lookup: CDR1 SGHKS, CDR2 YYEKEE (reference sequence). The CDR3 DNA reads TGTGCCAGCAGCCCCACCCCCAGGGGATCTGGAAACACCATATATTTT. Translation gives CASSPTPRGSGNTIYF.

V is TRBV21-1 and J is TRBJ1-5; TRBD1 is the table's D call, not checked against the DNA. TRBV21-1 is noted as a pseudogene. The CDR3 has 21 amino acids. This CDR3 reads CASSKARQGRTPSYSNQPQHF. In DNA, the CDR3 is TGTGCCAGCAGCAAAGCGCGGCAGGGGCGGACCCCATCCTATAGCAATCAGCCCCAGCATTTT.